The 14 T cell receptor beta chains listed next were all sequenced from one sample in a study of T cell responses to AZD1222 COVID-19 vaccine. TCRdb's copy holds only in-frame clones and misses some; the assay was immunoSEQ multiplex PCR. The sample includes roughly 160,000 clones, just under 95% of them seen just once. The source was peripheral blood, collected on day 0 of AZD1222 vaccination. The source of these receptors is an adult in good health.

This chain's CDR3 is CSADDRLNYGYTF. The CDR3 bases are TGCAGCGCCGACGACAGGCTAAACTATGGCTACACCTTC. This sequence joins TRBV29-1 and TRBJ1-2; possibly TRBD1 for D (6 bases). The V and J ends lost 7 bases and 2 bases respectively, with 14 bases between them. The germline V gene has CDR1 SQVTM and CDR2 ANQGSEA. CDR3 length equals 13 residues.

DNA for the CDR3: TGTGCCAGCAGTTTCGACAGGGGACCTTCACCCCTCCACTTT. As protein: CASSFDRGPSPLHF. V gene TRBV6-5 combines with J gene TRBJ1-6; 8 bases match TRBD1. With 4 bases clipped from V and 9 bases from J, the junction kept 5 bases outside the gene matches. CDR1 and CDR2 from the germline V gene are MNHEY and SVGAGI. The CDR3 spans 14 residues.

The V call is TRBV11-3, the J call TRBJ2-1; the D gene is possibly TRBD2 (5 bases). Germline V gene sequence: CDR1 SGHNT, CDR2 YENEEA. The CDR3 runs to 12 residues. Trimming took 7 bases from V and 4 from J, leaving 8 bases between them. The CDR3, as DNA: TGTGCCAGCACCCGGGGTTACAATGAGCAGTTCTTC. This gives the protein CASTRGYNEQFF.

This chain connects TRBV18 to TRBJ1-4; no definite D call. This CDR3 has 14 residues. Trimming took 2 bases from V and 0 from J, leaving 4 bases between them. CDR1 KGHSH and CDR2 LQKENI come from the germline V gene. CDR3 sequence (DNA): TGTGCCAGCTCACCATCAGCAACTAATGAAAAACTGTTTTTT. It yields the protein CASSPSATNEKLFF.

The rearrangement joins TRBV9 to TRBJ1-3; 9 nucleotides match TRBD1. The CDR3 runs 17 residues. CDR1 is SGDLS and CDR2 is YYNGEE in the germline V gene. The J segment lost 2 bases and the V segment lost 2 bases, leaving 8 bases of the junction unmatched. The CDR3 sequence is CASSVEDRGLAGNTIYF. CDR3 bases: TGTGCCAGCAGCGTTGAGGACAGGGGTCTGGCTGGAAACACCATATATTTT.

V usage is TRBV5-6 and J usage is TRBJ2-3; D is unresolved. Trimming took 0 bases from V and 1 from J, leaving 9 bases between them. Germline lookup yields CDR1 SGHDT and CDR2 YYEEEE. This CDR3 region has 15 residues. In DNA, the CDR3 is TGTGCCAGCAGCTTGGGCTCGCCTCGCACAGATACGCAGTATTTT. Residues: CASSLGSPRTDTQYF.

V gene TRBV5-4 combines with J gene TRBJ2-4; TRBD2 might be the D (6 bases). The CDR3 is 14 amino acids. Trimming took 0 bases from V and 13 from J, leaving 17 bases between them. Per the germline V gene, CDR1 is SGHNT and CDR2 is YYREEE (reference sequence). CDR3 loop: CASSLGGDSPRQYF. Written as DNA, the CDR3 is TGTGCCAGCAGCTTGGGGGGGGACTCCCCCAGGCAGTACTTC.

This clone was seen just once. The chain recombines TRBV6-5 with TRBJ2-1; tentative D call: TRBD1 (6 bases). V was shortened by 2 bases and J by 2 bases, with 10 bases between the two germline ends. CDR3 length equals 15 residues. CDR1 MNHEY and CDR2 SVGAGI come from the germline V gene. CDR3 sequence reads: CASSYPPGAYNEQFF. The CDR3 DNA reads TGTGCCAGCAGTTACCCCCCAGGGGCCTACAATGAGCAGTTCTTC.

The V and J genes are TRBV6-6 and TRBJ2-7; the match to TRBD2 covers 13 bases. Trimming at V came to 8 bases and at J to 0 bases, leaving 4 bases not matched to a gene. The CDR3 runs to 15 residues. CDR1 and CDR2 (germline): MNHNY, SVGAGI (reference sequence). The CDR3 protein is CASGTSGGDSYEQYF. CDR3 nucleotides: TGTGCCAGCGGCACTAGCGGGGGGGACTCCTACGAGCAGTACTTC.

The chain uses TRBV6-5 and TRBJ2-2; D perhaps matches TRBD1 (5 bases). CDR3 size: 15 residues. The germline V gene encodes CDR1 MNHEY and CDR2 SVGAGI. V lost 0 bases and J 4 bases, leaving 9 bases between the germline ends. The CDR3 nucleotides read TGTGCCAGCAGTTACTCTGGGGCAGTCACCGGGGAGCTGTTTTTT. Protein sequence: CASSYSGAVTGELFF.

V gene TRBV15 combines with J gene TRBJ1-5, with a weak D call TRBD1 (6 bases). The CDR3 is 15 amino acids. V lost 0 bases and J lost 5, with 11 bases in between. In germline, CDR1 is LNHNV, CDR2 YYDKDF (reference sequence). In nucleotides, the CDR3 is TGTGCCACCAGCAGAGATTGGGGGGCTGATCAGCCCCAGCATTTT. Protein sequence: CATSRDWGADQPQHF. Using reference TRBV15 and TRBJ1-5 for the parts outside the CDR3, the full variable domain is DAMVIQNPRYQVTQFGKPVTLSCSQTLNHNVMYWYQQKSSQAPKLLFHYYDKDFNNEADTPDNFQSRRPNTSFCFLDIRSPGLGDTAMYLCATSRDWGADQPQHFGDGTRLSIL.

The chain links TRBV5-1 to TRBJ1-1, with D perhaps TRBD1 (6 bases). The CDR3 loop spans 17 amino acids. The V end lost 1 base, the J end lost 1 base, and 17 bases lay between the germline ends. The germline CDR1 and CDR2 sequences are SGHRS and YFSETQ. CDR3 DNA: TGCGCCAGCAGCTTGTGGGGGCGGAAGTCTAAGAACACTGAAGCTTTCTTT. Translated: CASSLWGRKSKNTEAFF.

The genes are TRBV7-9 and TRBJ2-7; D perhaps matches TRBD1 (5 bases). CDR1 and CDR2 (germline): SEHNR, FQNEAQ (reference sequence). The V end lost 5 bases, the J end lost 4 bases, and 12 bases lay between the germline ends. This CDR3 has 13 amino acids. The CDR3 here is CASSAGFVYEQYF. In nucleotides, the CDR3 is TGTGCCAGCAGCGCAGGGTTTGTATACGAGCAGTACTTC.

Only one count was recorded for this clone. Other DNA sequences of this sample code for an identical CDR3. This rearrangement joins TRBV27 to TRBJ1-2; 9 nucleotides line up with TRBD1. CDR1 and CDR2 (germline): MNHEY, SMNVEV (reference sequence). The V gene end was trimmed by 5 bases and the J gene end by 5 bases; junction bases not matched to a gene: 3. The CDR3 is made up of 13 amino acids. The CDR3 nucleotides are TGTGCCAGCAGTCTAGGACAGGGGTATGGCTACACCTTC. It specifies CASSLGQGYGYTF.